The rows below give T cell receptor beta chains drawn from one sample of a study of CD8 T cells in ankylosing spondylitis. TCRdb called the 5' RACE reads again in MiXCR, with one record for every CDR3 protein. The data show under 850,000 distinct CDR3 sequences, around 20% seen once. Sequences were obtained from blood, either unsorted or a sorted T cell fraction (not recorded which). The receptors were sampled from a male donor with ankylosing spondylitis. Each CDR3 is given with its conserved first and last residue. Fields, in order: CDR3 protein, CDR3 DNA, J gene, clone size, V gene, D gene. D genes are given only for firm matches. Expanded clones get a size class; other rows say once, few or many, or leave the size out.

CASSAAPQRDIRDTQYF,TGTGCCAGCAGTGCCGCCCCACAGCGGGATATTAGAGATACGCAGTATTTT,TRBJ2-3,-,TRBV12-3/TRBV12-4,TRBD2
CAISVGLPPDYEQYF,TGTGCCATCAGTGTGGGACTACCTCCTGACTACGAGCAGTACTTC,TRBJ2-7,many,TRBV10-3,TRBD2
CASSQSGGSGRSSYEQYF,TGCGCCAGCAGCCAATCCGGAGGGAGCGGGAGAAGTTCCTACGAGCAGTACTTC,TRBJ2-7,few,TRBV4-1,TRBD2
CASSQTGMHTGELFF,TGCGCCAGCAGCCAAACAGGGATGCACACCGGGGAGCTGTTTTTT,TRBJ2-2,few,TRBV4-1,-
CASSPKRGLADTDTQYF,TGTGCCAGCAGCCCTAAGCGGGGACTAGCGGACACAGATACGCAGTATTTT,TRBJ2-3,-,TRBV4-2,TRBD2
CASSQSIGQGWQQYF,TGTGCCAGCAGCCAATCGATTGGACAGGGTTGGCAGCAGTACTTC,TRBJ2-7,-,TRBV16,TRBD1
CASSAGQGVDEQYF,TGTGCCAGCAGCGCTGGACAGGGTGTCGACGAGCAGTACTTC,TRBJ2-7,-,TRBV7-9,TRBD1
CASGGAVTGELFF,TGTGCCAGCGGTGGGGCCGTCACCGGGGAGCTGTTTTTT,TRBJ2-2,-,TRBV5-5,-
CASSLGEHDGNQPQHF,TGCGCCAGCAGCTTGGGGGAGCATGATGGCAATCAGCCCCAGCATTTT,TRBJ1-5,-,TRBV5-1,-
CASSAWTGTSYEQYF,TGTGCCAGCAGTGCGTGGACAGGAACGTCCTACGAGCAGTACTTC,TRBJ2-7,few,TRBV28,TRBD1
CASSRPPGGLGTGELFF,TGTGCCAGCAGCCGACCCCCGGGCGGGCTTGGAACCGGGGAGCTGTTTTTT,TRBJ2-2,-,TRBV4-2,-
CASSQAGLAGKNIQYF,TGTGCCAGCAGCCAAGCCGGACTAGCTGGCAAAAACATTCAGTACTTC,TRBJ2-4,few,TRBV3-1,TRBD2
CATSLRGGSGEQYF,TGTGCCACCTCCCTCCGGGGGGGTTCGGGGGAGCAGTACTTC,TRBJ2-7,once,TRBV25-1,TRBD2
CSVEVPQAGAAFFNYGYTF,TGCAGCGTTGAAGTACCACAAGCAGGAGCGGCTTTCTTTAACTATGGCTACACCTTC,TRBJ1-2,few,TRBV29-1,-
CSAIGGGTGERPLHF,TGCAGTGCTATTGGGGGCGGGACAGGGGAAAGGCCCCTCCACTTT,TRBJ1-6,-,TRBV20-1,TRBD1
CASSLQGSYGYTF,TGTGCCAGCAGTTTACAGGGATCCTATGGCTACACCTTC,TRBJ1-2,many,TRBV28,-
CASSEASRENSPLHF,TGTGCCAGCAGTGAAGCGTCCAGGGAGAATTCACCCCTCCACTTT,TRBJ1-6,-,TRBV6-1,-
CASSLAIAGADTQYF,TGTGCCAGCAGCCTAGCAATAGCGGGGGCGGATACGCAGTATTTT,TRBJ2-3,-,TRBV7-8,TRBD2
CASSFRGLGVDEQFF,TGTGCCAGCAGTTTTCGAGGACTAGGTGTGGATGAGCAGTTCTTC,TRBJ2-1,-,TRBV12-3/TRBV12-4,TRBD2
CAIRTSLDTDTQYF,TGTGCCATCAGGACTAGTTTGGACACAGATACGCAGTATTTT,TRBJ2-3,few,TRBV10-3,-
CAWSVLGQVYEQYF,TGTGCCTGGAGTGTATTGGGACAGGTCTACGAGCAGTACTTC,TRBJ2-7,-,TRBV30,TRBD1
CASSLVGGGHSNQPQHF,TGTGCCAGCAGCTTAGTAGGGGGGGGTCATAGCAATCAGCCCCAGCATTTT,TRBJ1-5,few,TRBV7-2,-
CASSQGTGLANEQYF,TGCGCCAGCAGCCAGGGCACGGGACTAGCGAACGAGCAGTACTTC,TRBJ2-7,once,TRBV4-3,TRBD2
CASSPGTEPLQYF,TGTGCCAGCTCACCAGGGACAGAGCCTCTTCAGTACTTC,TRBJ2-7,-,TRBV18,TRBD1
CASSVSPNRGLGTEAFF,TGTGCCAGCAGTGTCTCACCTAACAGGGGGCTGGGGACTGAAGCTTTCTTT,TRBJ1-1,-,TRBV28,TRBD1
CASRQQGSGNTIYF,TGTGCCAGCAGACAGCAGGGGTCTGGAAACACCATATATTTT,TRBJ1-3,few,TRBV12-3/TRBV12-4,-
CASSPGLAGGPGANIQYF,TGCGCCAGCAGCCCGGGACTAGCGGGGGGGCCAGGCGCAAACATTCAGTACTTC,TRBJ2-4,-,TRBV4-1,TRBD2
CASSLKGRENPNEQFF,TGTGCCAGCAGCTTAAAAGGTAGAGAGAACCCCAATGAGCAGTTCTTC,TRBJ2-1,-,TRBV7-9,-
CASSQLAGTYEQYF,TGTGCCAGCAGTCAACTAGCGGGGACCTACGAGCAGTACTTC,TRBJ2-7,-,TRBV27,TRBD2
CATSSGNRPEAFF,TGTGCCACCAGTTCCGGGAACCGCCCTGAAGCTTTCTTT,TRBJ1-1,few,TRBV24-1,-
CASSRSTGAGPLHF,TGTGCCAGCAGCAGGTCGACAGGGGCAGGACCCCTCCACTTT,TRBJ1-6,few,TRBV12-3/TRBV12-4,TRBD1
CSVAGLAGSELFF,TGCAGCGTAGCGGGACTAGCGGGATCCGAGCTGTTTTTT,TRBJ2-2,many,TRBV29-1,TRBD2
CASSQDKGIGEQFF,TGCGCCAGCAGCCAAGATAAGGGAATTGGTGAGCAGTTCTTC,TRBJ2-1,many,TRBV4-3,-
CASSLRAGRTDTQYF,TGTGCCAGCAGTTTAAGGGCAGGCCGCACAGATACGCAGTATTTT,TRBJ2-3,few,TRBV28,-
CASSTYRVDEQFF,TGCGCCAGCAGCACCTACAGGGTGGATGAGCAGTTCTTC,TRBJ2-1,-,TRBV5-1,-
CASSVGGDTTGELFF,TGTGCCAGCAGCGTAGGAGGGGACACCACCGGGGAGCTGTTTTTT,TRBJ2-2,-,TRBV9,-
CAISEPGGADEQYF,TGTGCCATCAGTGAGCCAGGGGGGGCCGACGAGCAGTACTTC,TRBJ2-7,few,TRBV10-3,-
CASSVEGANEQFF,TGTGCCAGCAGTGTGGAGGGGGCGAATGAGCAGTTCTTC,TRBJ2-1,-,TRBV2,-
CASSEIYGGDTQYF,TGTGCCAGCAGTGAAATTTATGGAGGAGATACGCAGTATTTT,TRBJ2-3,few,TRBV2,-
CSAEGGNSPLHF,TGCAGTGCTGAGGGGGGCAATTCACCCCTCCACTTT,TRBJ1-6,-,TRBV20-1,-
CSAGVGDEKLFF,TGCAGTGCTGGGGTGGGGGATGAAAAACTGTTTTTT,TRBJ1-4,-,TRBV20-1,-
CSARVWESLHF,TGCAGTGCTAGAGTGTGGGAATCCCTCCACTTT,TRBJ1-6,-,TRBV20-1,-
CASSDSELFYEQYF,TGTGCCAGCAGTGACAGCGAGTTATTCTACGAGCAGTACTTC,TRBJ2-7,-,TRBV2,-
CASSTQGVRETQYF,TGTGCCAGCAGCACACAGGGGGTACGAGAGACCCAGTACTTC,TRBJ2-5,-,TRBV7-9,TRBD1
CASSLVPGTGPYNEQFF,TGTGCCAGCAGCTTGGTCCCCGGGACAGGGCCATACAATGAGCAGTTCTTC,TRBJ2-1,-,TRBV5-6,TRBD1
CASSFGPGGGQPQHF,TGTGCCAGCAGCTTTGGCCCAGGGGGCGGTCAGCCCCAGCATTTT,TRBJ1-5,-,TRBV5-5,TRBD1
CASSILRDTEAFF,TGCGCCAGCAGCATCCTGAGGGACACTGAAGCTTTCTTT,TRBJ1-1,few,TRBV5-1,-
CASIPSSVYKYNEQFF,TGTGCCAGCATCCCTTCTTCTGTCTACAAATACAATGAGCAGTTCTTC,TRBJ2-1,-,TRBV6-4,-
CASSLVVGPGGYTF,TGTGCCAGCAGCCTAGTCGTCGGCCCAGGAGGCTACACCTTC,TRBJ1-2,-,TRBV11-2,-
CASRTGENEQFF,TGTGCCAGCAGAACAGGGGAAAATGAGCAGTTCTTC,TRBJ2-1,-,TRBV6-5,TRBD1